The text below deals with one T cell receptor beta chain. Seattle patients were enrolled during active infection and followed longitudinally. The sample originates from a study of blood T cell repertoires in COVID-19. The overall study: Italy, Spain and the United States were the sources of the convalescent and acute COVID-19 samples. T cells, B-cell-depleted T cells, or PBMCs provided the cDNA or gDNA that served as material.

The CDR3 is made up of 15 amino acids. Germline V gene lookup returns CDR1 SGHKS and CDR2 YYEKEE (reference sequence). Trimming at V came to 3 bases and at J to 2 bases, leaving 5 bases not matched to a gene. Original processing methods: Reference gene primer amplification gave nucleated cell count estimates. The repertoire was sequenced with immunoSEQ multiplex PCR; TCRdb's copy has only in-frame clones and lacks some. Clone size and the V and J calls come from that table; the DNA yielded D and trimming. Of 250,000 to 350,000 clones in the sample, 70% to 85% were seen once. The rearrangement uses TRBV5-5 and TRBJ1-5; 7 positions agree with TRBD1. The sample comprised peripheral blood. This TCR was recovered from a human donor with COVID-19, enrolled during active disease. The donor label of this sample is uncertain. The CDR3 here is CASSSRTGGNQPQHF. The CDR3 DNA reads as TGTGCCAGCAGCTCCAGGACAGGAGGCAATCAGCCCCAGCATTTT.